What follows describes a single T cell receptor (beta chain). What it binds is unknown. This specimen comes from a study of blood T cell dynamics during melanoma immunotherapy. The overall study: Standard first-line treatment here was pembrolizumab or nivolumab plus ipilimumab in metastatic melanoma.

The germline V gene encodes CDR1 MDHEN and CDR2 SYDVKM. The V end was cut by 3 bases, the J end by 0 bases, with 8 bases between. The CDR3 has 14 amino acids. Stated time point: week 3, after first cycle of checkpoint inhibitor. Samples come from before therapy and from week 3 after the first blockade cycle. Notes on the study in general: The study could not tell melanoma-specific clones from general immune activation.

Sequencing was performed with immunoSEQ multiplex PCR; in TCRdb, only in-frame clones are kept and a portion is missing. The sample includes roughly 10,000 clones, about 80% of them seen just once. The material was blood, obtained from a patient treated with checkpoint blockade. This TCR derives from a human donor with melanoma. The rearrangement links TRBV28 to TRBJ1-2; D ambiguous. The CDR3 DNA is TGTGCCAGCAGTTTGTTGGGCCCTAACTATGGCTACACCTTC. The encoded protein is CASSLLGPNYGYTF.